This T cell receptor (beta chain) was obtained from a study of graft-versus-host responses after intestinal transplantation. About the research overall: Grafts were multivisceral, liver-intestinal, or isolated intestinal. After anti-thymocyte globulin induction, recipients took tacrolimus and steroids for approximately three years.

Graft samples were processed, releasing intraepithelial and lamina propria lymphocytes. Study-wide points: Recipient-marrow GvH clones were detected, some having first appeared in ileum or blood. In patients with graft-donor T cell macrochimerism, allograft graft-versus-host to host-versus-graft clonal ratios were high.

In regard to this clone: The antigen is unknown.

The assay was immunoSEQ multiplex PCR, and TCRdb's table has in-frame clones only and misses some. Of 15,000 to 20,000 clones listed, about 80% were seen once; the top ten hold over 15%. The sample was ileum tissue, taken 95 to 110 days after intestinal transplant. The source of this sequence is a human patient who received an intestinal transplant, so some T cells may come from the graft donor.

CDR3 DNA: TGTGCCAGCAGTCCCTTCGACCCAGCCTACGAGCAGTACTTC. Translating it yields CASSPFDPAYEQYF. The rearrangement links TRBV6-1 to TRBJ2-7, with unresolved D. This CDR3 is built from 14 residues. Trimming cost V 5 bases and J 2 bases, with 13 bases left between them. Germline CDR1 and CDR2: MNHNS and SASEGT.